The rows below give T cell receptor beta chains drawn from one sample of a study of blood T cell repertoires in COVID-19. Method: immunoSEQ multiplex PCR; TCRdb's copy keeps in-frame clones and lacks some. This table has around 180,000 clones, roughly nine tenths appearing once. The sample consisted of peripheral blood. Receptors originate from a woman in her 30s with active or convalescent COVID-19. CDR3s include the opening cysteine and the closing phenylalanine or tryptophan. D genes are given only for firm matches. Clone size is stated in some rows and not others, as once, few, many or a class when expanded.

CDR3 DNA: TGTGCCAGCAGTTACCAGCGGGACTACACCTACGAGCAGTACTTC; CDR3 protein: CASSYQRDYTYEQYF; V gene: TRBV6-2/TRBV6-3; D gene: TRBD2; clone size: NA; J gene: TRBJ2-7
CDR3 DNA: TGTGCCAGCAGCCGACGGACAGCCTCAAGCTCTGGGGCCAACGTCCTGACTTTC; CDR3 protein: CASSRRTASSSGANVLTF; V gene: TRBV7-8; D gene: NA; clone size: NA; J gene: TRBJ2-6
CDR3 DNA: TGTGCCAGCAGCTCTTACGACAGGGGGCGACGCACCGGGGAGCTGTTTTTT; CDR3 protein: CASSSYDRGRRTGELFF; V gene: TRBV7-6; D gene: TRBD1; clone size: NA; J gene: TRBJ2-2
CDR3 DNA: TGTGCCAGCAGCTTAGCCATTGTTTTCAGGGGTAATGAGCAGTTCTTC; CDR3 protein: CASSLAIVFRGNEQFF; V gene: TRBV7-9; D gene: NA; clone size: NA; J gene: TRBJ2-1
CDR3 DNA: TGTGCTAGTGGTTTTGCCGGGACAGGGGTCTTGAACACTGAAGCTTTCTTT; CDR3 protein: CASGFAGTGVLNTEAFF; V gene: TRBV12-5; D gene: TRBD1; clone size: NA; J gene: TRBJ1-1
CDR3 DNA: TGTGCCAGCAGCTTGGGGTCAGGGGGGTATACCGGGGAGCTGTTTTTT; CDR3 protein: CASSLGSGGYTGELFF; V gene: TRBV5-4; D gene: NA; clone size: NA; J gene: TRBJ2-2
CDR3 DNA: TGCGCCAGCAGCTTGGCTACCCCCTCGGATACGCAGTATTTT; CDR3 protein: CASSLATPSDTQYF; V gene: TRBV5-1; D gene: NA; clone size: NA; J gene: TRBJ2-3
CDR3 DNA: TGTGCCAGCAGTCAGGGCTCCTACGAGCAGTACTTC; CDR3 protein: CASSQGSYEQYF; V gene: TRBV6-5; D gene: NA; clone size: NA; J gene: TRBJ2-7
CDR3 DNA: TGTGCCAGCAGCTTAGAATTAGGGGGAAGGAACACTGAAGCTTTCTTT; CDR3 protein: CASSLELGGRNTEAFF; V gene: TRBV7-8; D gene: NA; clone size: NA; J gene: TRBJ1-1
CDR3 DNA: TGTGCCAGCAGCTTTTCCAGCGGGGGCTCCTACGAGCAGTACTTC; CDR3 protein: CASSFSSGGSYEQYF; V gene: TRBV7-2; D gene: TRBD2; clone size: few; J gene: TRBJ2-7
CDR3 DNA: TGTGCCAGCAGCTTACTAGGGAACACTGAAGCTTTCTTT; CDR3 protein: CASSLLGNTEAFF; V gene: TRBV7-2; D gene: NA; clone size: NA; J gene: TRBJ1-1
CDR3 DNA: TGCGCCAGCAGAAAAGGGGAAAGGGATACGCAGTATTTT; CDR3 protein: CASRKGERDTQYF; V gene: TRBV10-1; D gene: NA; clone size: NA; J gene: TRBJ2-3
CDR3 DNA: TGTGCCAGCAGCCCCAGGGGACATACGCAGTATTTT; CDR3 protein: CASSPRGHTQYF; V gene: TRBV27; D gene: NA; clone size: NA; J gene: TRBJ2-3
CDR3 DNA: TGTGCCTGGAGGGGCGGGCGGGGGCGACACAATGAGCAGTTCTTC; CDR3 protein: CAWRGGRGRHNEQFF; V gene: TRBV30; D gene: NA; clone size: NA; J gene: TRBJ2-1
CDR3 DNA: TGTGCCAGCAGTCGAGATTACAGGGTCCAACAGTACTTC; CDR3 protein: CASSRDYRVQQYF; V gene: TRBV6-5; D gene: NA; clone size: NA; J gene: TRBJ2-7
CDR3 DNA: TGTGCCTGGAGTCAGGACAGCCTCTATGGCTACACCTTC; CDR3 protein: CAWSQDSLYGYTF; V gene: TRBV30; D gene: NA; clone size: NA; J gene: TRBJ1-2
CDR3 DNA: TGTGCCAGCAGCCAAGTAGCGGGGACACTTTATGAGCAGTACTTC; CDR3 protein: CASSQVAGTLYEQYF; V gene: TRBV3-1/TRBV3-2; D gene: TRBD2; clone size: few; J gene: TRBJ2-7
CDR3 DNA: TGTGCCAGCAGCCAAAGGACACTTGAAGCTTTCTTT; CDR3 protein: CASSQRTLEAFF; V gene: TRBV7-8; D gene: NA; clone size: NA; J gene: TRBJ1-1
CDR3 DNA: TGTGCCATCAGTGACGCGGGGGCCATACACAATGAGCAGTTCTTC; CDR3 protein: CAISDAGAIHNEQFF; V gene: TRBV10-3; D gene: NA; clone size: NA; J gene: TRBJ2-1
CDR3 DNA: TGTGCCAGCAGCGTAGGGAGTAGCGGACAAGAGACCCAGTACTTC; CDR3 protein: CASSVGSSGQETQYF; V gene: TRBV9; D gene: NA; clone size: NA; J gene: TRBJ2-5
CDR3 DNA: TGTGCCAGCAGCTTGGACATACGGGAGTATAATTCACCCCTCCACTTT; CDR3 protein: CASSLDIREYNSPLHF; V gene: TRBV5-5; D gene: NA; clone size: NA; J gene: TRBJ1-6
CDR3 DNA: TGTGCCAGCCGCCGACAGTCTCGAGATAATGAAAAACTGTTTTTT; CDR3 protein: CASRRQSRDNEKLFF; V gene: TRBV2; D gene: NA; clone size: NA; J gene: TRBJ1-4
CDR3 DNA: TGTGCCAGCAGCCGCAGCGACAGGGCGGCCAACTATGGCTACACCTTC; CDR3 protein: CASSRSDRAANYGYTF; V gene: TRBV5-5; D gene: TRBD1; clone size: NA; J gene: TRBJ1-2
CDR3 DNA: TGTGCCAGCAGTGGGACAGGGGACACAGATACGCAGTATTTT; CDR3 protein: CASSGTGDTDTQYF; V gene: TRBV2; D gene: TRBD1; clone size: NA; J gene: TRBJ2-3
CDR3 DNA: TGTGCCAGCAGTCTCGACACCGACTATGGCTACACCTTC; CDR3 protein: CASSLDTDYGYTF; V gene: TRBV12-3/TRBV12-4; D gene: NA; clone size: NA; J gene: TRBJ1-2
CDR3 DNA: TGTGCCAGCTCACCCCCCGGGGGGGTTCTGTACGAGCAGTACTTC; CDR3 protein: CASSPPGGVLYEQYF; V gene: TRBV18; D gene: TRBD2; clone size: NA; J gene: TRBJ2-7
CDR3 DNA: TGTGCCAGCAATTCGATTCAGGGGTTCTACACCTTC; CDR3 protein: CASNSIQGFYTF; V gene: TRBV6-5; D gene: NA; clone size: NA; J gene: TRBJ1-2
CDR3 DNA: TGTGCCAGCAGCTCGGAGGGCCGGTCCTACAATGAGCAGTTCTTC; CDR3 protein: CASSSEGRSYNEQFF; V gene: TRBV11-2; D gene: NA; clone size: NA; J gene: TRBJ2-1
CDR3 DNA: TGCGCCAGCAGCCAAGAGGGAACAGGCATCGTGGGGGAGACCCAGTACTTC; CDR3 protein: CASSQEGTGIVGETQYF; V gene: TRBV4-1; D gene: NA; clone size: NA; J gene: TRBJ2-5
CDR3 DNA: TGTGCCTGGAAAGGCGGGCGGGCTCCCTACAATGAGCAGTTCTTC; CDR3 protein: CAWKGGRAPYNEQFF; V gene: TRBV30; D gene: NA; clone size: NA; J gene: TRBJ2-1
CDR3 DNA: TGTGCCAGTAGTAAATATGGGACAGGGCTTTCCGCAAACTCCTACGAGCAGTACTTC; CDR3 protein: CASSKYGTGLSANSYEQYF; V gene: TRBV19; D gene: TRBD1; clone size: NA; J gene: TRBJ2-7
CDR3 DNA: TGTGCCAGTACAGCAACTAATGAAAAACTGTTTTTT; CDR3 protein: CASTATNEKLFF; V gene: TRBV28; D gene: NA; clone size: NA; J gene: TRBJ1-4
CDR3 DNA: TGTGCCAGCAGCGTAACAGGGGGGAATTCACCCCTCCACTTT; CDR3 protein: CASSVTGGNSPLHF; V gene: TRBV9; D gene: TRBD1; clone size: NA; J gene: TRBJ1-6
CDR3 DNA: TGTGCCTGGACGGGGAACTATGGCTACACCTTC; CDR3 protein: CAWTGNYGYTF; V gene: TRBV30; D gene: NA; clone size: NA; J gene: TRBJ1-2
CDR3 DNA: TGTGCCAGCAGTGCCCGGACAGTCTCTGGGGCCAACGTCCTGACTTTC; CDR3 protein: CASSARTVSGANVLTF; V gene: TRBV28; D gene: NA; clone size: NA; J gene: TRBJ2-6
CDR3 DNA: TGTGCCAGCAGCGTAGGAGGGAACAATGAGCAGTTCTTC; CDR3 protein: CASSVGGNNEQFF; V gene: TRBV9; D gene: NA; clone size: NA; J gene: TRBJ2-1
CDR3 DNA: TGTGCCAGCAGCTCCGGACTAGCGGGAGGCGAAAACATTCAGTACTTC; CDR3 protein: CASSSGLAGGENIQYF; V gene: TRBV5-6; D gene: TRBD2; clone size: few; J gene: TRBJ2-4
CDR3 DNA: TGCGCCAGCAGACGGTCGGGTGGTACCGGGGAGCTGTTTTTT; CDR3 protein: CASRRSGGTGELFF; V gene: TRBV5-1; D gene: NA; clone size: once; J gene: TRBJ2-2
CDR3 DNA: TGTGCCAGCACTCTAGGGGGGACAGGGGCCTACGAGCAGTACTTC; CDR3 protein: CASTLGGTGAYEQYF; V gene: TRBV28; D gene: TRBD1; clone size: NA; J gene: TRBJ2-7
CDR3 DNA: TGTGCCAGCAGCTTACTGACTGGCGCGGGGCAAGGGGATACGCAGTATTTT; CDR3 protein: CASSLLTGAGQGDTQYF; V gene: TRBV11-3; D gene: NA; clone size: NA; J gene: TRBJ2-3
CDR3 DNA: TGTGCCACTAAACCAGGACAGGCAACCTACAATGAGCAGTTCTTC; CDR3 protein: CATKPGQATYNEQFF; V gene: TRBV19; D gene: TRBD1; clone size: NA; J gene: TRBJ2-1
CDR3 DNA: TGTGCCAGCAGTACCCAGGGGGCTAGGGATCAGCCCCAGCATTTT; CDR3 protein: CASSTQGARDQPQHF; V gene: TRBV6-6; D gene: TRBD1; clone size: once; J gene: TRBJ1-5
CDR3 DNA: TGTGCCAGCAGCCAGGAAGGTGAAGCTTTCTTT; CDR3 protein: CASSQEGEAFF; V gene: TRBV11-2; D gene: NA; clone size: NA; J gene: TRBJ1-1
CDR3 DNA: TGTGCCAGCAGTTACGTCGGGACAAGGAATTCACCCCTCCACTTT; CDR3 protein: CASSYVGTRNSPLHF; V gene: TRBV6-2/TRBV6-3; D gene: NA; clone size: NA; J gene: TRBJ1-6
CDR3 DNA: TGTGCCAGCAGCTGGACAGGGACCACTGAAGCTTTCTTT; CDR3 protein: CASSWTGTTEAFF; V gene: TRBV11-2; D gene: TRBD1; clone size: NA; J gene: TRBJ1-1
CDR3 DNA: TGTGCCAGCAGCGGAGGACAGGGGGCGTTTGGCTACACCTTC; CDR3 protein: CASSGGQGAFGYTF; V gene: TRBV7-9; D gene: TRBD1; clone size: NA; J gene: TRBJ1-2
CDR3 DNA: TGCGCCAGCCTAAGACCCAGGGTTCCCTACGAGCAGTACTTC; CDR3 protein: CASLRPRVPYEQYF; V gene: TRBV5-1; D gene: NA; clone size: NA; J gene: TRBJ2-7
CDR3 DNA: TGTGCCAGCAGCCCCAGGACGGGATCGTACCAAGAGACCCAGTACTTC; CDR3 protein: CASSPRTGSYQETQYF; V gene: TRBV14; D gene: NA; clone size: NA; J gene: TRBJ2-5
CDR3 DNA: TGTGCCAGCAGTTTAAACCCCCCCGAGGACACTGAAGCTTTCTTT; CDR3 protein: CASSLNPPEDTEAFF; V gene: TRBV27; D gene: NA; clone size: few; J gene: TRBJ1-1
CDR3 DNA: TGTGCCAGCACAACGGGAGGTGTAACAGATACGCAGTATTTT; CDR3 protein: CASTTGGVTDTQYF; V gene: TRBV28; D gene: TRBD2; clone size: NA; J gene: TRBJ2-3
CDR3 DNA: TGTGCCAGCAGTGAATGGGGCAGGGGGCCTGAAAAACTGTTTTTT; CDR3 protein: CASSEWGRGPEKLFF; V gene: TRBV25-1; D gene: TRBD1; clone size: NA; J gene: TRBJ1-4